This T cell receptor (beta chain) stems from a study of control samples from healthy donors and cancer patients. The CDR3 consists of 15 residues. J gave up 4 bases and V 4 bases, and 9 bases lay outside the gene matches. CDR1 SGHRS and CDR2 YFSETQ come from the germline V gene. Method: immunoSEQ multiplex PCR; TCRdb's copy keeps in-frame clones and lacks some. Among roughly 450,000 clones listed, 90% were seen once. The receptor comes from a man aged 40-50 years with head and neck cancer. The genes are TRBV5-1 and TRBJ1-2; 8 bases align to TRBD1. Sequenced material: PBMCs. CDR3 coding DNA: TGCGCCAGCAGCCTCGGACAGGGCTGGCGCTATGGCTACACCTTC. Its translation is CASSLGQGWRYGYTF.